This entry concerns a single T cell receptor (beta chain). The antigen is not known. In TCRdb, the 5' RACE reads were re-called with MiXCR into one record per CDR3 protein. This repertoire shows approximately 500,000 distinct CDR3 sequences, around 24% found once; its top ten account for about 3%. This specimen belongs to a study of identical twins. General observations from the study: There were fewer insertions in abundant cord blood beta clonotypes, but memory repertoires showed no such pattern.

This CDR3 contains 13 residues. V gave up 3 bases and J gave up 8 bases, with 13 bases separating them. The data were also submitted as part of a second study, on T cells expressing NK-cell markers. According to that study: Sorted CD3+CD56+NKG2C+, CD3+CD56+NKG2C- and CD3+CD56-NKG2C+ T cells supplied TCR beta repertoires. Each of about 6 donors carried dominant NKG2C+ clonotypes accounting for about 1.0-8% of CD8+ T cells. The CD3+CD56-NKG2C+ fraction of four donors was likewise dominated by these clonotypes.

Material for sequencing was CD4+ T cells sorted from blood. This chain joins TRBV12-3 or TRBV12-4 and TRBJ1-2; D is perhaps TRBD1 (5 bases). The clonotype comes from a woman aged 18-30 years in good health. CDR3 sequence reads: CASSFLGERGYTF. CDR3 bases: TGTGCCAGCAGTTTCTTAGGGGAGAGAGGCTACACCTTC.